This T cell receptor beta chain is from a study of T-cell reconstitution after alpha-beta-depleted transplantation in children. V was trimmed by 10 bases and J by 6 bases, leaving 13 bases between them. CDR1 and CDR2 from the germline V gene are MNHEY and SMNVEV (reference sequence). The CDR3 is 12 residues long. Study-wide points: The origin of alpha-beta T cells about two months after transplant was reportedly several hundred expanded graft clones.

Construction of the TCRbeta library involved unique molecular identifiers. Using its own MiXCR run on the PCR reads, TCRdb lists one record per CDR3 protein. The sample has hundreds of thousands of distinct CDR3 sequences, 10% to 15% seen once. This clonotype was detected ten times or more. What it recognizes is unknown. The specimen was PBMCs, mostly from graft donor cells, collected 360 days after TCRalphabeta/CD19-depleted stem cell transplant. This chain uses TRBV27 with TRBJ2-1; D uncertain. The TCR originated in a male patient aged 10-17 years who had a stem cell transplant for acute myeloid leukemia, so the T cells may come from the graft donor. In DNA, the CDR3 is TGTGCCACCCCGAGTTCGGGCAATGAGCAGTTCTTC. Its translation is CATPSSGNEQFF.